The present T cell receptor (beta chain) was sequenced within a study of T cells in localized non-small cell lung cancer. Study-wide results and limits: Uninvolved adjacent lung had more T cell clonality than any other tissue, topping tumor. A median of around 52 clones ranked among the top 100 in tumor appeared in adjacent lung.

About this clone itself: Its antigen is unidentified.

The repertoire was sequenced with immunoSEQ multiplex PCR; TCRdb's copy has only in-frame clones and lacks some. The sample carries fewer than 40,000 clones, approximately 84% recorded once. The V end was cut by 2 bases, the J end by 7 bases, with 9 bases between. The CDR3 length is 14 residues. Looked up from germline, CDR1 is PRHDT and CDR2 is FYEKMQ (reference sequence). The sequence was collected from a male donor at least 60 years old with stage III lung adenocarcinoma. The sequenced sample was peripheral blood, obtained before any cancer treatment. V is TRBV13 and J is TRBJ1-6; no definite D call. The CDR3 DNA reads TGTGCCAGCAGCTTACTACAGCTGAATTCACCCCTCCACTTT. Its protein product is CASSLLQLNSPLHF.